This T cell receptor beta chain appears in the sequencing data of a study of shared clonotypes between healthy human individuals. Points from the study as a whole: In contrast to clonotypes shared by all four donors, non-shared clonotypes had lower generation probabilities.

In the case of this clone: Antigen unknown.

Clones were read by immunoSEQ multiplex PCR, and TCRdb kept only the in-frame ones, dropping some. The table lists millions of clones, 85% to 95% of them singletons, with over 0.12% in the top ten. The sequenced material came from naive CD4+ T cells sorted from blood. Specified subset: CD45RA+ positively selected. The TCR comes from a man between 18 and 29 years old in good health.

The DNA for the CDR3 is TGCGCCAGCATGTTAGGGACAGGCGCTTCCTACAATGAGCAGTTCTTC. This codes for CASMLGTGASYNEQFF. The J gene is TRBJ2-1, the V gene TRBV5-1, with 8 bases fitting TRBD1. Germline CDR1 and CDR2: SGHRS and YFSETQ. This CDR3 is 16 amino acids long. The J segment lost 1 base and the V segment lost 6 bases, leaving 9 bases of the junction unmatched.